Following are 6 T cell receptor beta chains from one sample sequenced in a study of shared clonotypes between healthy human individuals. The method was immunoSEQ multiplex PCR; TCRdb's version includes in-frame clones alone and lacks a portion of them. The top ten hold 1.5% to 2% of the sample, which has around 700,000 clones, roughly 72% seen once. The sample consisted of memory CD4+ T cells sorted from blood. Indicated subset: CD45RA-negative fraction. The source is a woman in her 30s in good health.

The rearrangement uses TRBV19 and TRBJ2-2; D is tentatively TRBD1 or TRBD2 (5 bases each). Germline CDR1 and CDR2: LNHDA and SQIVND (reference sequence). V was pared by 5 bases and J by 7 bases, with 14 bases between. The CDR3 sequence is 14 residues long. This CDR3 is CASSRDGLSGELFF. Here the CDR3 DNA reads TGTGCCAGTAGTCGGGACGGGCTCAGCGGGGAGCTGTTTTTT.

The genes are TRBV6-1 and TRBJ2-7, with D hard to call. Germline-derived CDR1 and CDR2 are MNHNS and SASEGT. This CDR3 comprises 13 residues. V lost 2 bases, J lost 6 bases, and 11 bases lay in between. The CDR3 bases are TGTGCCAGCAGTGAATCCGGAGTGGTCGAGCAGTACTTC. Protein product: CASSESGVVEQYF.

The CDR3 nucleotides are TGTGCCAGCAGCTTAGGAGGGGTTAGGGGGACCGGGGAGCTGTTTTTT. Its translation is CASSLGGVRGTGELFF. V usage is TRBV11-2 and J usage is TRBJ2-2; D possibly corresponds to TRBD1 (6 bases). V was clipped by 1 base and J by 5 bases, with 14 bases between them. CDR1 SGHAT and CDR2 FQNNGV come from the germline V gene. There are 16 residues in the CDR3.

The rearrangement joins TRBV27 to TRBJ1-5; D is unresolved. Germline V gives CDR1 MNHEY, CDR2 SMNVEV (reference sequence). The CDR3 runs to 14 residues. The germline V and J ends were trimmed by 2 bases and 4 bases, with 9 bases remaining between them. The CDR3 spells CASSLRAINQPQHF. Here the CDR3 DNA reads TGTGCCAGCAGTTTAAGGGCTATAAATCAGCCCCAGCATTTT.

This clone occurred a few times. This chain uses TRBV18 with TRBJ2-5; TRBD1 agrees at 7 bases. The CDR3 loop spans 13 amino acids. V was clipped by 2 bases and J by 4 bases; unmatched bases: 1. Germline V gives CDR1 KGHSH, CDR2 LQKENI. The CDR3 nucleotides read TGTGCCAGCTCACCAGGGGACAGAGAGACCCAGTACTTC. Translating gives CASSPGDRETQYF.

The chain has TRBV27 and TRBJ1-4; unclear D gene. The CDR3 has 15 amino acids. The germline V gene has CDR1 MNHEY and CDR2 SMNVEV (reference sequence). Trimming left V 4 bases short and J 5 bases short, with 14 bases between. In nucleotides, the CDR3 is TGTGCCAGCAGTTCATCCGGGCACAAGAATGAAAAACTGTTTTTT. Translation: CASSSSGHKNEKLFF. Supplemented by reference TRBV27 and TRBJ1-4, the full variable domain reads EAQVTQNPRYLITVTGKKLTVTCSQNMNHEYMSWYRQDPGLGLRQIYYSMNVEVTDKGDVPEGYKVSRKEKRNFPLILESPSPNQTSLYFCASSSSGHKNEKLFFGSGTQLSVL.